A single count supports the clone carrying this T cell receptor beta chain. The CDR3 has 15 residues. The ends were cut back, 3 bases at V and 4 bases at J, with 11 bases in the middle. Germline V gene data show CDR1 as SGHRS and CDR2 as YFSETQ. Generated by immunoSEQ multiplex PCR, the TCRdb table keeps only in-frame clones and is missing some. The data show roughly 370,000 clones, around 90% seen once. The source of the sample is a study of control samples from healthy donors and cancer patients. The sample consisted of PBMCs. This chain uses TRBV5-1 with TRBJ2-6; either TRBD1 or TRBD2 may supply D (5 bases each). The TCR originated in a man aged 35-49 years with head and neck cancer. This CDR3 is CASSSGPAGANVLTF. CDR3 nucleotide sequence: TGCGCCAGCAGCTCGGGACCGGCGGGGGCCAACGTCCTGACTTTC. Full variable domain (rest looked up from reference TRBV5-1 and TRBJ2-6): KAGVTQTPRYLIKTRGQQVTLSCSPISGHRSVSWYQQTPGQGLQFLFEYFSETQRNKGNFPGRFSGRQFSNSRSEMNVSTLELGDSALYLCASSSGPAGANVLTFGAGSRLTVL.